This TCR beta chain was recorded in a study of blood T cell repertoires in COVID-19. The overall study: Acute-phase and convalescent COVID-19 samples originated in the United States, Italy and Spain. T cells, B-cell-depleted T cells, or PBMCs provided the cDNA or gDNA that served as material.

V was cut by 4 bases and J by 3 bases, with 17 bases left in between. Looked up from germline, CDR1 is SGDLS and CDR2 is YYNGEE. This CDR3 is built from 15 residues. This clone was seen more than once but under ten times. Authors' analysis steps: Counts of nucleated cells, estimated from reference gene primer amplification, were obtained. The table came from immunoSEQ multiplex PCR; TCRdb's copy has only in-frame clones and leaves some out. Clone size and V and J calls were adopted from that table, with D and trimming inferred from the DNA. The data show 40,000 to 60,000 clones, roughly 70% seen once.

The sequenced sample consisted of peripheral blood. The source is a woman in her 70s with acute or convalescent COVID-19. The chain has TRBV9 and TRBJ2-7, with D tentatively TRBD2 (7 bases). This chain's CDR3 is CASSKGGAGSYEQYF. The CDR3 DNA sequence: TGTGCCAGCAGCAAAGGGGGAGCGGGGAGCTACGAGCAGTACTTC.